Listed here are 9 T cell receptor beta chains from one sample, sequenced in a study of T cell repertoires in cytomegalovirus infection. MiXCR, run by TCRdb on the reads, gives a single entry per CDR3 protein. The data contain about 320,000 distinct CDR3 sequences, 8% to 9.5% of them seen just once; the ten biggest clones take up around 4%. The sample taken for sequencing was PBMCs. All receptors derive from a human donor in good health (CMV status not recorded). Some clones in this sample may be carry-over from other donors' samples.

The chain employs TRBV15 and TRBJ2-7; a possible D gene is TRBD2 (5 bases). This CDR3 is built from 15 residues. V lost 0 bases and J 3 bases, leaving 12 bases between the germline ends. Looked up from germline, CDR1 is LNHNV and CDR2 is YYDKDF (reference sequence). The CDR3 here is CATSRDRRLDYEQYF. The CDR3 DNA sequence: TGTGCCACCAGCAGAGACCGGAGGTTGGACTACGAGCAGTACTTC.

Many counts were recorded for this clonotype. CDR3: CASSLWTGPYEQYF. The CDR3 coding sequence is TGTGCCAGCAGCCTCTGGACAGGGCCTTACGAGCAGTACTTC. The V call is TRBV7-2, the J call TRBJ2-7; the match to TRBD1 covers 8 bases. Per the germline V gene, CDR1 is SGHTA and CDR2 is FQGNSA. Trimming removed 5 bases from V and 4 bases from J; junction bases left unmatched: 7. CDR3 length: 14 residues.

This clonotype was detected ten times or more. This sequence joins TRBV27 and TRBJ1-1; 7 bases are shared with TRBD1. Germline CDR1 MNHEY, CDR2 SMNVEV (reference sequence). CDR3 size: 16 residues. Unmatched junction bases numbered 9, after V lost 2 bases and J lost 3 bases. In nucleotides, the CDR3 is TGTGCCAGCAGTTTACGGGGGACAGACGGCGACACTGAAGCTTTCTTT. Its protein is CASSLRGTDGDTEAFF.

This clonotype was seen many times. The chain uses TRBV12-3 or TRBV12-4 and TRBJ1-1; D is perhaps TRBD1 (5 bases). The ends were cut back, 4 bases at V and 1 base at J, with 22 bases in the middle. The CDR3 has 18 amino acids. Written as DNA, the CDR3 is TGTGCCAGCAGTTGGGGGGGAACTTTCGGGACGGCGAACACTGAAGCTTTCTTT. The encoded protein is CASSWGGTFGTANTEAFF.

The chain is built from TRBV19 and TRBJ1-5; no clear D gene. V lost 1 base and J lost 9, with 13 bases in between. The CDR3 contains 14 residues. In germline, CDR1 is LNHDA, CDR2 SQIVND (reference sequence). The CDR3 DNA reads TGTGCCAGTAGTATAGGAGGTAACCATTCGCCCCAGCATTTT. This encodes CASSIGGNHSPQHF.

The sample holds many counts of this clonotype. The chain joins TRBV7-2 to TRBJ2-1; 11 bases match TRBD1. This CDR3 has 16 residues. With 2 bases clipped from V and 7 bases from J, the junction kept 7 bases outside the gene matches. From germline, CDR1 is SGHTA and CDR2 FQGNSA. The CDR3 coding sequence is TGTGCCAGCAGCTTAATCGGACAGGGGGCGCGTAATGAGCAGTTCTTC. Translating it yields CASSLIGQGARNEQFF.

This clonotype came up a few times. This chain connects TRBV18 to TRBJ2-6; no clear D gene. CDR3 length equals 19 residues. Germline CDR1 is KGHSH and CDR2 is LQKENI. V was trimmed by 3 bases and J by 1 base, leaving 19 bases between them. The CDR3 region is CASSPGPPRTLSGANVLTF. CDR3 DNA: TGTGCCAGCTCACCCGGACCCCCCCGGACCCTATCTGGGGCCAACGTCCTGACTTTC. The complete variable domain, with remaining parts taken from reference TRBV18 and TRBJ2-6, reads NAGVMQNPRHLVRRRGQEARLRCSPMKGHSHVYWYRQLPEEGLKFMVYLQKENIIDESGMPKERFSAEFPKEGPSILRIQQVVRGDSAAYFCASSPGPPRTLSGANVLTFGAGSRLTVL.

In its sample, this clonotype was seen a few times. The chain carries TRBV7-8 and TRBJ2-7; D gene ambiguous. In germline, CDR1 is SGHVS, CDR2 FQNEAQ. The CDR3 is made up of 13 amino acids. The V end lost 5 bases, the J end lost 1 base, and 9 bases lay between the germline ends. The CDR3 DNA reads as TGTGCCAGCAGCGGTACTGAGTCCTACGAGCAGTACTTC. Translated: CASSGTESYEQYF.

CDR3 DNA sequence: TGTGCCAGCAGTTTAAAGGGTTACCAGCCCCAGCATTTT. This gives the protein CASSLKGYQPQHF. This chain uses TRBV28 with TRBJ1-5; no firm D call. Germline-derived CDR1 and CDR2 are MDHEN and SYDVKM. The CDR3 runs 13 residues. Trimming left V 2 bases short and J 7 bases short, with 9 bases between.